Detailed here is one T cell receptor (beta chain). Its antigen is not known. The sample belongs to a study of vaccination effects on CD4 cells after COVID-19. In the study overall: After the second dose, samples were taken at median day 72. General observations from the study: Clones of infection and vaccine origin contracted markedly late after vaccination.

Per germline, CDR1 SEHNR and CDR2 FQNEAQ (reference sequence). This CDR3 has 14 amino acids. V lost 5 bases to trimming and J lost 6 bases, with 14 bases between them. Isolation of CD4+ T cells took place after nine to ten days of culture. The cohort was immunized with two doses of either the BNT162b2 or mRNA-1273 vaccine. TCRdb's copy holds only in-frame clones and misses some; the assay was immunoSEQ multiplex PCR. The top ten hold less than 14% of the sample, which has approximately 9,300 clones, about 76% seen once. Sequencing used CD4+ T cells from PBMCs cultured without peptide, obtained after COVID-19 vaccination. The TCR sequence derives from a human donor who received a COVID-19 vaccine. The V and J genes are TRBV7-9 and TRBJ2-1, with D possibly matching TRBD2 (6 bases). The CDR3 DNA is TGTGCCAGCAGCCCGACCTGGAGGGTCAATGAGCAGTTCTTC. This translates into CASSPTWRVNEQFF.